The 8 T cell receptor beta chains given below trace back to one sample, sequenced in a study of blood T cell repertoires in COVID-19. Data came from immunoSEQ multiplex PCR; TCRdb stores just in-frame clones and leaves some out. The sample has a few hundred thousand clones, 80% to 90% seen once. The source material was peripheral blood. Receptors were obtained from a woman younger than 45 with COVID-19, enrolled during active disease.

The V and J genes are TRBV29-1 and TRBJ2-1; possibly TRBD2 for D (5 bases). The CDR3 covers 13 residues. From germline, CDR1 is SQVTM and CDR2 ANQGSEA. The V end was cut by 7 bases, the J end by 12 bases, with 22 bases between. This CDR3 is CSERGSSHDRQFF. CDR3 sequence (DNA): TGCAGCGAACGGGGATCCAGCCACGATCGGCAGTTCTTC.

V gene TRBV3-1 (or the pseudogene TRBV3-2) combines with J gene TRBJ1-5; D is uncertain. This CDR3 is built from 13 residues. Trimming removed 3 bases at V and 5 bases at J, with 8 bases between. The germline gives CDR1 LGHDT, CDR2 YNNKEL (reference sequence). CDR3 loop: CASSQAPYQPQHF. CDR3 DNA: TGTGCCAGCAGCCAGGCCCCATATCAGCCCCAGCATTTT.

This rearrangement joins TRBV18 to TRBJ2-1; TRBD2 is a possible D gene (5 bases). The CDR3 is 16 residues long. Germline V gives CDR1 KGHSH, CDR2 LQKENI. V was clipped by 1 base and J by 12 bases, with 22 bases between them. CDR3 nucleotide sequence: TGTGCCAGCTCACCACAGGACTCCTCCCACCCCAAGGGGCAGTTCTTC. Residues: CASSPQDSSHPKGQFF.

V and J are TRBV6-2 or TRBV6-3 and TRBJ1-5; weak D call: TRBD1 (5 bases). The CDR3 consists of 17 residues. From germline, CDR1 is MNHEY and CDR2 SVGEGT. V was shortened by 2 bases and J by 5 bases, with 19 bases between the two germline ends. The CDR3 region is CASSYRQGYGTHQPQHF. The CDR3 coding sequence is TGTGCCAGCAGTTACCGGCAGGGTTACGGCACGCATCAGCCCCAGCATTTT.

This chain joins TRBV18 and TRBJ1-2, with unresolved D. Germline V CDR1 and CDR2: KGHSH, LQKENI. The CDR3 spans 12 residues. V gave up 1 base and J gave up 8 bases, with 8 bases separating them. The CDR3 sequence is CASSPQREGYTF. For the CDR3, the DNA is TGTGCCAGCTCACCACAGAGGGAGGGCTACACCTTC.

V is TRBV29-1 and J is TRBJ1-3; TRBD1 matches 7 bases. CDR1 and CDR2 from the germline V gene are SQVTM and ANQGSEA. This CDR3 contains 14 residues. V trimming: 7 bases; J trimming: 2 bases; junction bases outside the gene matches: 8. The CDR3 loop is CSAEGGETGNTIYF. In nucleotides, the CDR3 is TGCAGCGCGGAAGGGGGCGAAACTGGAAACACCATATATTTT. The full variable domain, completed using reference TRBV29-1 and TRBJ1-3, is SAVISQKPSRDICQRGTSLTIQCQVDSQVTMMFWYRQQPGQSLTLIATANQGSEATYESGFVIDKFPISRPNLTFSTLTVSNMSPEDSSIYLCSAEGGETGNTIYFGEGSWLTVV.

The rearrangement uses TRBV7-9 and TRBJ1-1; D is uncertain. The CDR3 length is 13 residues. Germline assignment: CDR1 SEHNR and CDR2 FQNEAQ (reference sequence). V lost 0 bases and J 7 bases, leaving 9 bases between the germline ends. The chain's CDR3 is CASSLAGNSEAFF. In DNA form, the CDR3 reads TGTGCCAGCAGCTTAGCCGGGAATAGTGAAGCTTTCTTT.

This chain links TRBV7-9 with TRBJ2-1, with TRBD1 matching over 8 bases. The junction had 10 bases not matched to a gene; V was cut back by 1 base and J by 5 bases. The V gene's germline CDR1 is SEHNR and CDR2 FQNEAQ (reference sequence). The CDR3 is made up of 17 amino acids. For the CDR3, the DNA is TGTGCCAGCAGCTTAGATCGGGCGGGACAGGACCACAATGAGCAGTTCTTC. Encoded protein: CASSLDRAGQDHNEQFF.